Listed below are T cell receptor beta chains from one sample, sequenced in a study of beta chain features in type 1 diabetes. Assay: immunoSEQ multiplex PCR; the TCRdb copy retains only in-frame clones and omits some. The sample consists of 200,000 to 250,000 clones, around a quarter of them appearing once. Sequencing was performed on central memory CD4+ T cells from blood. The receptors derive from a man aged 25-40 years in good health. Each CDR3 is given with its conserved first and last residue. Each record gives: clone size, V gene, J gene, D gene, CDR3 DNA, CDR3 protein. The D gene is left open where the match is weak. A row's size may be missing; if present it is once, few, many or a size class.

abundance: .
v_gene: TRBV7-2
j_gene: TRBJ2-3
d_gene: .
CDR3nt: TGTGCCAGCAGCCCGTTTATGGAGACGCAGTATTTT
CDR3aa: CASSPFMETQYF

abundance: once
v_gene: TRBV7-9
j_gene: TRBJ2-6
d_gene: .
CDR3nt: TGTGCCAGCAGCCCCAGGGTAACGGCTGGGGCCAACGTCCTGACTTTC
CDR3aa: CASSPRVTAGANVLTF

abundance: .
v_gene: TRBV15
j_gene: TRBJ2-3
d_gene: .
CDR3nt: TGTGCCACCAGCAGAGATGCTGAAGATACGCAGTATTTT
CDR3aa: CATSRDAEDTQYF

abundance: .
v_gene: TRBV30
j_gene: TRBJ2-5
d_gene: .
CDR3nt: TGTGCCTGGAGCCTAGCTGGGGAGACCCAGTACTTC
CDR3aa: CAWSLAGETQYF

abundance: many
v_gene: TRBV4-1
j_gene: TRBJ2-7
d_gene: .
CDR3nt: TGCGCCAGCAGCCAAGACGGCAGGGCCTACGAGCAGTACTTC
CDR3aa: CASSQDGRAYEQYF

abundance: .
v_gene: TRBV29-1
j_gene: TRBJ2-5
d_gene: TRBD2
CDR3nt: TGCAGCGTTGTTAAGAGCGGGAGGGCTGAGACCCAGTACTTC
CDR3aa: CSVVKSGRAETQYF

abundance: .
v_gene: TRBV7-2
j_gene: TRBJ2-1
d_gene: TRBD2
CDR3nt: TGTGCCAGCAGCTTAGCCCGGACTAGCAACAATGAGCAGTTCTTC
CDR3aa: CASSLARTSNNEQFF

abundance: .
v_gene: TRBV29-1
j_gene: TRBJ2-3
d_gene: TRBD2
CDR3nt: TGCAGCGTTGGAGGAGTAGCGGGTGAGGGCACAGATACGCAGTATTTT
CDR3aa: CSVGGVAGEGTDTQYF

abundance: many
v_gene: TRBV7-9
j_gene: TRBJ1-2
d_gene: .
CDR3nt: TGTGCCAGCAGCGTTTATACCGGGCCGCGCACCTTC
CDR3aa: CASSVYTGPRTF

abundance: few
v_gene: TRBV5-4
j_gene: TRBJ1-2
d_gene: .
CDR3nt: TGTGCCAGCAGCTTAGGGTTTCAGGACTATGGCTACACCTTC
CDR3aa: CASSLGFQDYGYTF

abundance: .
v_gene: TRBV18
j_gene: TRBJ2-7
d_gene: .
CDR3nt: TGTGCCAGCTCACCAGGCTACGAGCAGTACTTC
CDR3aa: CASSPGYEQYF

abundance: .
v_gene: TRBV4-2
j_gene: TRBJ2-1
d_gene: .
CDR3nt: TGTGCCAGCAGCCAAGATCCTCCCACCGCTTCCCACAATGAGCAGTTCTTC
CDR3aa: CASSQDPPTASHNEQFF

abundance: few
v_gene: TRBV2
j_gene: TRBJ2-1
d_gene: TRBD1
CDR3nt: TGTGCCAGCAGGGACAGGGAATTATACAATGAGCAGTTCTTC
CDR3aa: CASRDRELYNEQFF

abundance: .
v_gene: TRBV4-1
j_gene: TRBJ2-5
d_gene: TRBD2
CDR3nt: TGCGCCAGCAGCCAAGCCGGGGGGGAAGAGACCCAGTACTTC
CDR3aa: CASSQAGGEETQYF

abundance: .
v_gene: TRBV4-3
j_gene: TRBJ2-2
d_gene: TRBD2
CDR3nt: TGCGCCAGCAGCCAAGGGCGGGAGGTTACCGGGGAGCTGTTTTTT
CDR3aa: CASSQGREVTGELFF

abundance: few
v_gene: TRBV5-4
j_gene: TRBJ2-5
d_gene: .
CDR3nt: TGTGCCAGCAGCTTGGATGGCGGAGGAGAGACCCAGTACTTC
CDR3aa: CASSLDGGGETQYF

abundance: .
v_gene: TRBV4-3
j_gene: TRBJ1-3
d_gene: .
CDR3nt: TGCGCCAGCAGCCAAGAGGGGACGGCTGGAAACACCATATATTTT
CDR3aa: CASSQEGTAGNTIYF

abundance: few
v_gene: TRBV30
j_gene: TRBJ2-5
d_gene: TRBD2
CDR3nt: TGTGCCTGGAGTGTACTGGCGGGAGGAGCGGAGACCCAGTACTTC
CDR3aa: CAWSVLAGGAETQYF

abundance: .
v_gene: TRBV2
j_gene: TRBJ1-2
d_gene: .
CDR3nt: TGTGCCAGCTCCCAAGTTGGCCACCTCTATGGCTACACCTTC
CDR3aa: CASSQVGHLYGYTF

abundance: few
v_gene: TRBV30
j_gene: TRBJ1-1
d_gene: TRBD1
CDR3nt: TGTGCCTTGGACAGGCCCAAGGGTGAAGCTTTCTTT
CDR3aa: CALDRPKGEAFF

abundance: .
v_gene: TRBV7-9
j_gene: TRBJ2-4
d_gene: .
CDR3nt: TGTGCCAGCAGCTTGGCGACTACCAAAAACATTCAGTACTTC
CDR3aa: CASSLATTKNIQYF

abundance: .
v_gene: TRBV5-1
j_gene: TRBJ2-3
d_gene: .
CDR3nt: TGCGCCAGCAGCTTCGGGGGAAGCACAGATACGCAGTATTTT
CDR3aa: CASSFGGSTDTQYF